Given below is one T cell receptor (beta chain) in context. What this receptor recognizes is not known. Base qualities are missing; no much larger clone stands one base away. CDR1 and CDR2 (MNHEY, SVGAGI) derive from the germline V gene. Counted from cysteine to phenylalanine, this CDR3 has 14 amino acids. Here the CDR3 DNA is all that survives: 42 bases in frame from base 1. V loses 6 bases at its end and J loses 9 bases; junction bases beyond the gene matches: 6. TCRbeta CDR3 regions were amplified from genomic DNA using the immunoSEQ Assay, a bias-controlled multiplex PCR. Turning to the authors' computational methods: The number of nucleated cells in each sample was estimated from the amplification of reference gene primers within the assay. Sequence reads were collapsed and filtered to measure the absolute abundance of every unique TCRbeta CDR3 rearrangement. For each sample, productive Simpson clonality was calculated as the square root of Simpson's diversity index over productive rearrangements. Here the immuneACCESS table is served through TCRdb, limited to in-frame sequences with V and J called. Missing clones are a known gap in these copies; in checked studies unresolved V genes cover under half, and the rest lacks a known reason. The DNA gave D and trimming, while V, J and clone size come from that table. This sample gives fewer than 200,000 clones in total; 80% to 90% of them show up just once. The ten biggest clones cover around 9% of the sample.

The data were obtained in a study of blood T cell repertoires in COVID-19 (TCRdb year 2020). For context, the study as a whole: Samples covering the acute and convalescent phases of COVID-19 were provided by collaborators in the United States, Italy and Spain. Where available, HLA class I and class II types were taken from metadata supplied by the sample provider and were not determined by assay-based typing. The repertoires were released in a freely available public database intended as a resource for research on the immune response to SARS-CoV-2. The prospective study material was composed of cDNA or gDNA derived from T cells, B-cell-depleted T cells, or PBMCs. The dataset comprised deeply sampled blood TCRbeta repertoires from subjects exposed to, actively infected with, or recovered from COVID-19. Nearly every sample came with metadata listing a de-identified subject ID, COVID-19 status, age in years and sex. Samples came from the ongoing ImmuneRACE study (first 160 participants) plus 1,254 subjects from 6 global collaborators. Paper-wide results and their limitations: The quantity of clinical and demographic metadata differed by source and by participant and was supplied without curation.

Whole blood was collected in K2EDTA tubes by collaborating institutions according to the institutions' own protocols. For TCRbeta analysis, collaborators shipped samples as frozen whole blood, isolated PBMCs, or DNA extracted from either of those sample types. The chain is encoded by TRBV6-5 joined to TRBJ1-6, with TRBD1 matching 9 junction bases. The sequencing sample was made of peripheral blood. The sequence was obtained from a man over 45 with active or convalescent COVID-19. Here is the DNA: TGTGCCAGCAGCCCCGGGGACAGGGTTTCACCCCTCCACTTT. It encodes CASSPGDRVSPLHF.